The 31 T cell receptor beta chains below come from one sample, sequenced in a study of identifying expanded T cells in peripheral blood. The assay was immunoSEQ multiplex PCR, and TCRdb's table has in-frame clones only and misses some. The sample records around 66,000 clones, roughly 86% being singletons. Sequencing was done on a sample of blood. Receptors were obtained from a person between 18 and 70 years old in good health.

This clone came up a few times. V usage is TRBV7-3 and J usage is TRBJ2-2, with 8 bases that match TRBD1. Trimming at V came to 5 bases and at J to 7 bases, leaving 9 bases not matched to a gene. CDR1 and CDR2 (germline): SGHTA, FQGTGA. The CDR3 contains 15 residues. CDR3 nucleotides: TGTGCCAGCAGCCCCAGGGGGCCCCCGGTCGGGGAGCTGTTTTTT. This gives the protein CASSPRGPPVGELFF.

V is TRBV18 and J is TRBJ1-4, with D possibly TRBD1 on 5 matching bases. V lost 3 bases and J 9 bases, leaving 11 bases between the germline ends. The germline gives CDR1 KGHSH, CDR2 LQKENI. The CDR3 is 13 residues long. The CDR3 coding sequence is TGTGCCAGCTCACCGCTGACAGAACAAAAACTGTTTTTT. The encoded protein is CASSPLTEQKLFF.

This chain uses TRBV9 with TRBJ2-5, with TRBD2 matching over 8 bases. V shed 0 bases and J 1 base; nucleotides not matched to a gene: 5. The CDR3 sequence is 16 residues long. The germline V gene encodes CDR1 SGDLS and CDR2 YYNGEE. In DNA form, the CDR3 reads TGTGCCAGCAGCGTAGATCGGGGGGGCGGCCAAGAGACCCAGTACTTC. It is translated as CASSVDRGGGQETQYF.

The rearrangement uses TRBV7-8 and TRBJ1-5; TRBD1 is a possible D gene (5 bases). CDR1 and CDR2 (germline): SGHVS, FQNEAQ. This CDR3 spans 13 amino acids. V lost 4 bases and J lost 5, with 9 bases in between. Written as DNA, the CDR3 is TGTGCCAGCAGCTCGGGACCTTATCAGCCCCAGCATTTT. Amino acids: CASSSGPYQPQHF.

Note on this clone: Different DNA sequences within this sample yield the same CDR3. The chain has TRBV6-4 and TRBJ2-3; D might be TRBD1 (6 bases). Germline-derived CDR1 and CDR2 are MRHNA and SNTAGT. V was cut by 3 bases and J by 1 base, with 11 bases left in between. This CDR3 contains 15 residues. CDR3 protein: CASSEGAGGTDTQYF. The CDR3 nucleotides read TGTGCCAGCAGTGAGGGTGCAGGGGGCACAGATACGCAGTATTTT.

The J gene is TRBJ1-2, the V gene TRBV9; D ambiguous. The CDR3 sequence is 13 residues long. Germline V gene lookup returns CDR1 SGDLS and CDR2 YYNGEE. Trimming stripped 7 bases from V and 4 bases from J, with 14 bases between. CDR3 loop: CASLPVGSYGYTF. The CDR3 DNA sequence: TGTGCCAGCCTACCCGTAGGGTCCTATGGCTACACCTTC.

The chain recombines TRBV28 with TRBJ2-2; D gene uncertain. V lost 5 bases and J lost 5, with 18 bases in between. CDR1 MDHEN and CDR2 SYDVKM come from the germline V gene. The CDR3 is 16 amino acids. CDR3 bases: TGTGCCAGCAGTGTCGGTCGGTGGGCCAGGACCGGGGAGCTGTTTTTT. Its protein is CASSVGRWARTGELFF. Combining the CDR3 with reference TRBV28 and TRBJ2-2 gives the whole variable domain DVKVTQSSRYLVKRTGEKVFLECVQDMDHENMFWYRQDPGLGLRLIYFSYDVKMKEKGDIPEGYSVSREKKERFSLILESASTNQTSMYLCASSVGRWARTGELFFGEGSRLTVL.

The CDR3: CASGLQGAVTEAFF. In DNA, the CDR3 is TGCGCCAGCGGGCTACAGGGGGCGGTAACTGAAGCTTTCTTT. V is TRBV10-2 and J is TRBJ1-1; 9 bases are shared with TRBD1. Germline V gives CDR1 WSHSY, CDR2 SAAADI. V lost 8 bases to trimming and J lost 5 bases; unmatched junction nucleotides: 9. The CDR3 runs 14 residues.

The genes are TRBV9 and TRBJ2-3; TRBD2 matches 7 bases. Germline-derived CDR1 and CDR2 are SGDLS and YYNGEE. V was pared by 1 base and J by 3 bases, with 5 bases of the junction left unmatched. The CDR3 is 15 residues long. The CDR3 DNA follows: TGTGCCAGCAGCGTAACGGGAGGCTGGACAGATACGCAGTATTTT. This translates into CASSVTGGWTDTQYF.

The CDR3 region is CSAALPDGETQYF. The CDR3 DNA is TGCAGCGCGGCCCTACCGGACGGGGAGACCCAGTACTTC. The rearrangement uses TRBV29-1 and TRBJ2-5; D remains ambiguous. The V gene lost 7 bases and the J gene lost 5 bases, with 17 bases spanning the gap. Germline V gene data show CDR1 as SQVTM and CDR2 as ANQGSEA. The CDR3 runs to 13 residues.

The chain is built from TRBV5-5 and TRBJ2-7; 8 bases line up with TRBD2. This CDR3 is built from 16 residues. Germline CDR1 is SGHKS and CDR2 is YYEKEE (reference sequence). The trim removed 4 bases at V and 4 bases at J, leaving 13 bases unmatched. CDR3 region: CASSTVIQRGPYEQYF. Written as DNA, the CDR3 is TGTGCCAGCAGCACGGTGATACAGCGGGGGCCGTACGAGCAGTACTTC.

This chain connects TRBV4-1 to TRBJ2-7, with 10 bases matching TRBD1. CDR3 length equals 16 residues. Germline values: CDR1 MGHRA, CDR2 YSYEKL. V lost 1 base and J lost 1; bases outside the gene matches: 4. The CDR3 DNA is TGCGCCAGCAGCCAAGGGGGGACAGGGGTTTCCTACGAGCAGTACTTC. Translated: CASSQGGTGVSYEQYF.

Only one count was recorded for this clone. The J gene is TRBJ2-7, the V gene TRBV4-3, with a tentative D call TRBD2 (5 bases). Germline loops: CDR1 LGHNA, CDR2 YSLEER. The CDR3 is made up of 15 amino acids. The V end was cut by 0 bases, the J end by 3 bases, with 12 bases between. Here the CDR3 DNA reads TGCGCCAGCAGCCAAGATCTACGGGATAGCTACGAGCAGTACTTC. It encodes CASSQDLRDSYEQYF.

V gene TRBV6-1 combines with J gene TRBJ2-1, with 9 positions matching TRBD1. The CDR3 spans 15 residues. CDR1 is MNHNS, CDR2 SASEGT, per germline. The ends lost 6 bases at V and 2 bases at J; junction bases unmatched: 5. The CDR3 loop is CASRLGQGPYNEQFF. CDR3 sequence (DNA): TGTGCCAGCAGGCTCGGACAGGGGCCCTACAATGAGCAGTTCTTC.

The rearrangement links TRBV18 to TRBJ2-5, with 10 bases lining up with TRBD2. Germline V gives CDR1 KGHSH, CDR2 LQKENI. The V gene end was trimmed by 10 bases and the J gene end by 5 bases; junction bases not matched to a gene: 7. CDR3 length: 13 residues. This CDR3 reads CATSETSGETQYF. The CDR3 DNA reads TGTGCCACCAGCGAGACTAGCGGGGAGACCCAGTACTTC.

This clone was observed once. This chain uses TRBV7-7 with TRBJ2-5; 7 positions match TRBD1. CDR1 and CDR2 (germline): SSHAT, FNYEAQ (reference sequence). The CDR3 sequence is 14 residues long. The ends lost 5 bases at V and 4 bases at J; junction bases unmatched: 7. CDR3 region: CASSQQGPGETQYF. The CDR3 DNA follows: TGTGCCAGCAGCCAACAGGGGCCAGGAGAGACCCAGTACTTC.

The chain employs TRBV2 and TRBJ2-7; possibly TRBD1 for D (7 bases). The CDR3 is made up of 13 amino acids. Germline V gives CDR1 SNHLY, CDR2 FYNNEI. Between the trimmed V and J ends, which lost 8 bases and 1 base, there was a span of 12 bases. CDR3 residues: CASFPGGSYEQYF. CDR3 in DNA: TGTGCCAGCTTTCCAGGGGGGTCCTACGAGCAGTACTTC.

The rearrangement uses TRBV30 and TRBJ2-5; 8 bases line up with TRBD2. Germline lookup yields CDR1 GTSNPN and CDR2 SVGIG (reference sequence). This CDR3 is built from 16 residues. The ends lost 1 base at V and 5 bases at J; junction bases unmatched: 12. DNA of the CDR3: TGTGCCTGGAGTGCTCTAGCGGCGGGGGGTTACGAGACCCAGTACTTC. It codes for CAWSALAAGGYETQYF.

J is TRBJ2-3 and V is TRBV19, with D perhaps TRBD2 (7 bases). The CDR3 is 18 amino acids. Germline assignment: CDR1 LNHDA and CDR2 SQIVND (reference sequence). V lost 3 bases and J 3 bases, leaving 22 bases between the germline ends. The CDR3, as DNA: TGTGCCAGTAGTATTCGGACGGGCAGGGGAGGGAGAACAGATACGCAGTATTTT. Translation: CASSIRTGRGGRTDTQYF.

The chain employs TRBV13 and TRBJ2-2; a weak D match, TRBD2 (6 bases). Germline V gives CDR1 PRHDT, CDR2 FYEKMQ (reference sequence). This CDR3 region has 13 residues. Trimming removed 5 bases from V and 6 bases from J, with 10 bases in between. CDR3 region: CASSAGPPGELFF. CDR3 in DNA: TGTGCCAGCAGCGCGGGACCTCCCGGGGAGCTGTTTTTT.

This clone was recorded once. This CDR3 is CASRELDRELNGYTF. The CDR3 DNA is TGTGCCAGTAGAGAGTTGGACAGAGAACTGAATGGCTACACCTTC. This chain links TRBV19 with TRBJ1-2; a weak D match, TRBD1 (6 bases). Trimming removed 6 bases from V and 6 bases from J, with 20 bases in between. The CDR3 covers 15 residues. Germline V CDR1 and CDR2: LNHDA, SQIVND (reference sequence).

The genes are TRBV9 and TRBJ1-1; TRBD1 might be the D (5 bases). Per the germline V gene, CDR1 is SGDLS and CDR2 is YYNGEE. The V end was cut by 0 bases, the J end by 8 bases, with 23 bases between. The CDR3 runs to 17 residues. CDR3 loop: CASSVGGTGAFLDEAFF. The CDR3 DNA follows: TGTGCCAGCAGCGTAGGAGGAACAGGAGCTTTTTTGGACGAAGCTTTCTTT. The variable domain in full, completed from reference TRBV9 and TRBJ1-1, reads DSGVTQTPKHLITATGQRVTLRCSPRSGDLSVYWYQQSLDQGLQFLIQYYNGEERAKGNILERFSAQQFPDLHSELNLSSLELGDSALYFCASSVGGTGAFLDEAFFGQGTRLTVV.

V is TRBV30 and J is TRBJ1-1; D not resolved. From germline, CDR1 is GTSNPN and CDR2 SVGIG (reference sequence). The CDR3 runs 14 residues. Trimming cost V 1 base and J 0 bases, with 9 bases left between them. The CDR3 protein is CAWSEGGLNTEAFF. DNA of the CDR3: TGTGCCTGGAGTGAAGGCGGCCTGAACACTGAAGCTTTCTTT.

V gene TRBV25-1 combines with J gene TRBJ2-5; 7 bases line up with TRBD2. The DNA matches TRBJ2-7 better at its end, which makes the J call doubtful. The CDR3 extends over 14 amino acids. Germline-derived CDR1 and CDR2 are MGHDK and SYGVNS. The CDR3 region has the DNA TGTGCCAGCAGTGACGGGGGGAACAGGAACGAGCAGTACTTC. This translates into CASSDGGNRNEQYF.

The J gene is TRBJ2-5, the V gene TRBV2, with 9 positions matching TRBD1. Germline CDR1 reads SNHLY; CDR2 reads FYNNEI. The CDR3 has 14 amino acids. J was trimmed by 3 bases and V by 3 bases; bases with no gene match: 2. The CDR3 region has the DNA TGTGCCAGCAGTGAGGGACAGGGAAAAGAGACCCAGTACTTC. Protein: CASSEGQGKETQYF.

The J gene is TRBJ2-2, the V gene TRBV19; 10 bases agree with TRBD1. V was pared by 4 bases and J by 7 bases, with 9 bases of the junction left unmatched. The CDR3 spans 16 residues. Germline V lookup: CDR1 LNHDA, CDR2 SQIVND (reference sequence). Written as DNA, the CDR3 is TGTGCCAGTAGTACCACCGGGACAGGGGCGGTCGGGGAGCTGTTTTTT. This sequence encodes CASSTTGTGAVGELFF.

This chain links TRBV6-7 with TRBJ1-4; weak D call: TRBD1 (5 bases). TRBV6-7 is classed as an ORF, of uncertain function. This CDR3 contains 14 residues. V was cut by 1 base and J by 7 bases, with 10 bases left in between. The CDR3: CASSYWDPSEKLFF. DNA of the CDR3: TGTGCCAGCAGTTACTGGGACCCTAGTGAAAAACTGTTTTTT.

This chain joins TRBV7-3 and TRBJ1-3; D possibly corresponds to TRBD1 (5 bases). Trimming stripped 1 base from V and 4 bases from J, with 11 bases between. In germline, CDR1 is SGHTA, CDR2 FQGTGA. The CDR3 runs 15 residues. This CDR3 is CASSLIAGSGNTIYF. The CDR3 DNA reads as TGTGCCAGCAGCTTAATTGCAGGGAGCGGAAACACCATATATTTT.

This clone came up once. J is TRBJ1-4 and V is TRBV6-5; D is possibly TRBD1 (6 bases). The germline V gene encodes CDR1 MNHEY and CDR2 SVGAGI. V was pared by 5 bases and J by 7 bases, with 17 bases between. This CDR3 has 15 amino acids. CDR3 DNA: TGTGCCAGCAGTAGAACCACAGGGCCGGGTGAAAAACTGTTTTTT. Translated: CASSRTTGPGEKLFF.

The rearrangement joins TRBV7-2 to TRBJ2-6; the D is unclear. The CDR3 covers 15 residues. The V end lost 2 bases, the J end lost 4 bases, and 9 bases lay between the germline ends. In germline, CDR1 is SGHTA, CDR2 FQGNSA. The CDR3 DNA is TGTGCCAGCAGCTTATCGATGTCAGGGGCCAACGTCCTGACTTTC. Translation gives CASSLSMSGANVLTF.

The CDR3 is CASSLVPSGASSYNEQFF. As DNA, the CDR3 is TGCGCCAGCAGCTTGGTTCCTAGCGGGGCCAGCTCCTACAATGAGCAGTTCTTC. The chain joins TRBV5-1 to TRBJ2-1; 9 bases are a match to TRBD2. The CDR3 spans 18 residues. V lost 0 bases, J lost 0 bases, and 7 bases stayed unmatched. Germline CDR1 is SGHRS and CDR2 is YFSETQ.